This is a list of T cell receptor beta chains from one sample in a study of cytomegalovirus exposure and HLA in healthy donors. Data came from immunoSEQ multiplex PCR; TCRdb stores just in-frame clones and leaves some out. In the table there are roughly 250,000 clones, 87% of which are singletons. Sequencing was carried out using PBMCs. These receptor sequences come from a man aged 18-30 years in good health and CMV-seronegative. CDR3s include the opening cysteine and the closing phenylalanine or tryptophan. Fields, in order: J gene, V gene, D gene, clone size, CDR3 protein, CDR3 DNA. The D gene is left open where the match is weak. A clone size is listed for some rows: how often the clone was seen (once, few, many), or a class if it is expanded.

>TRBJ2-7|TRBV6-5|.|once
CASSYSDRETYEQYF
TGTGCCAGCAGTTACTCCGATCGAGAAACCTACGAGCAGTACTTC
>TRBJ2-7|TRBV6-1|.|.
CASTGSYEQYF
TGTGCCAGCACAGGCAGCTACGAGCAGTACTTC
>TRBJ2-7|TRBV6-1|TRBD2|.
CASRGGNEQYF
TGTGCCAGTCGGGGAGGGAACGAGCAGTACTTC
>TRBJ2-3|TRBV14|TRBD2|.
CASSQVSGLAVQYF
TGTGCCAGCAGCCAAGTCTCGGGACTAGCGGTCCAGTATTTT
>TRBJ2-7|TRBV29-1|TRBD1|.
CSAAGTEVEQYF
TGCAGCGCTGCCGGGACAGAGGTCGAGCAGTACTTC
>TRBJ2-7|TRBV10-3|.|.
CAISEGKFYEQYF
TGTGCCATCAGTGAGGGCAAATTCTACGAGCAGTACTTC
>TRBJ2-7|TRBV19|.|.
CASSEVAAYEQYF
TGTGCCAGTAGTGAGGTGGCAGCCTACGAGCAGTACTTC
>TRBJ2-7|TRBV4-1|.|.
CASSQGSVPQYF
TGCGCCAGCAGCCAAGGGTCAGTACCGCAGTACTTC
>TRBJ1-2|TRBV28|.|.
CASSYPLGGDYGYTF
TGTGCCAGCAGTTACCCCCTGGGGGGAGACTATGGCTACACCTTC
>TRBJ2-1|TRBV7-6|.|.
CASGGSSYNEQFF
TGTGCCAGCGGGGGGAGCTCCTACAATGAGCAGTTCTTC